This passage covers 20 T cell receptor beta chains from one sample sequenced in a study of shared clonotypes between healthy human individuals. CD45RO-negative cells were positively selected for CCR7, leaving out terminally differentiated effector memory CD45RA+ cells. Method: immunoSEQ multiplex PCR; TCRdb's copy keeps in-frame clones and lacks some. The table includes 1.5 million to 2.5 million clones, approximately 94% detected once. The sequenced material came from naive CD8+ T cells sorted from blood. All receptors derive from a man between 18 and 29 years old in good health.

This clone was counted a single time. This chain connects TRBV6-5 to TRBJ2-7; 8 bases are a match to TRBD2. Germline V gene sequence: CDR1 MNHEY, CDR2 SVGAGI. This CDR3 comprises 13 residues. V trimming: 5 bases; J trimming: 4 bases; junction bases outside the gene matches: 4. CDR3 residues: CASSSGSIYEQYF. The CDR3 bases are TGTGCCAGCAGTAGCGGGAGTATTTACGAGCAGTACTTC.

The chain carries TRBV5-6 and TRBJ2-7; D unclear. V lost 2 bases, J lost 2 bases, and 11 bases lay in between. The CDR3 is made up of 14 amino acids. Germline loops: CDR1 SGHDT, CDR2 YYEEEE. In nucleotides, the CDR3 is TGTGCCAGCAGCTTTACTCAGTCGACCTACGAGCAGTACTTC. This sequence encodes CASSFTQSTYEQYF.

This chain connects TRBV6-1 to TRBJ2-7; weak D call: TRBD1 (6 bases). Looked up from germline, CDR1 is MNHNS and CDR2 is SASEGT. The length of the CDR3 is 13 residues. Trimming removed 6 bases at V and 0 bases at J, with 9 bases between. In DNA form, the CDR3 reads TGTGCCAGCAGGATGGACAGCTCCTACGAGCAGTACTTC. Its protein product is CASRMDSSYEQYF.

About this clone: The sample holds other DNA sequences that translate to the same CDR3. The rearrangement uses TRBV6-1 and TRBJ2-7; either TRBD1 or TRBD2 may fit D (7 bases each). V was shortened by 1 base and J by 1 base, with 11 bases between the two germline ends. The CDR3 totals 15 residues. In germline, CDR1 is MNHNS, CDR2 SASEGT. The CDR3 sequence is CASSEGRGGSYEQYF. CDR3 bases: TGTGCCAGCAGTGAAGGCAGGGGGGGTTCCTACGAGCAGTACTTC.

Turning to this clone: Other nucleotide sequences from this sample produce the same CDR3. This chain uses TRBV19 with TRBJ2-1; 10 nucleotides line up with TRBD2. Germline CDR1 and CDR2: LNHDA and SQIVND (reference sequence). The CDR3 is 15 residues long. The ends lost 3 bases at V and 4 bases at J; junction bases unmatched: 3. The CDR3 protein is CASSILLAGYNEQFF. DNA of the CDR3: TGTGCCAGTAGTATTTTACTAGCGGGATACAATGAGCAGTTCTTC.

The chain is built from TRBV10-2 and TRBJ2-3; the D is unclear. This CDR3 is built from 14 residues. Germline V CDR1 and CDR2: WSHSY, SAAADI. The ends were cut back, 3 bases at V and 1 base at J, with 8 bases in the middle. The DNA of the CDR3 is TGCGCCAGCAGTGAAGTTTATGGCACAGATACGCAGTATTTT. The encoded protein is CASSEVYGTDTQYF.

Remarks on this clone: In the same sample, other DNA sequences code for this CDR3. The chain couples TRBV29-1 to TRBJ2-2; D gene ambiguous. The CDR3 extends over 12 amino acids. Germline CDR1 is SQVTM and CDR2 is ANQGSEA. The V and J ends lost 5 bases and 7 bases respectively, with 11 bases between them. CDR3 nucleotide sequence: TGCAGCGTTTTCTCGGGCGGCGGGGAGCTGTTTTTT. As protein: CSVFSGGGELFF.

This chain uses TRBV5-1 with TRBJ2-3; D not resolved. This CDR3 spans 14 amino acids. Germline V gene data show CDR1 as SGHRS and CDR2 as YFSETQ. V was trimmed by 2 bases and J by 4 bases, leaving 11 bases between them. The CDR3 region is CASSFIRPADTQYF. The CDR3 DNA sequence: TGCGCCAGCAGCTTTATACGGCCCGCAGATACGCAGTATTTT.

The rearrangement joins TRBV4-3 to TRBJ2-1, with 12 nucleotides matching TRBD2. Germline trimming cut 0 bases from V and 6 bases from J; bases unmatched to any gene: 6. In germline, CDR1 is LGHNA, CDR2 YSLEER. The CDR3 covers 17 residues. CDR3 DNA: TGCGCCAGCAGCCAAGATCGACTAGCGGGAGAGGGCAATGAGCAGTTCTTC. Its translation is CASSQDRLAGEGNEQFF.

The V and J genes are TRBV27 and TRBJ2-7; D is tentatively TRBD1 or TRBD2 (5 bases each). This CDR3 is built from 14 residues. V was pared by 5 bases and J by 3 bases, with 14 bases between. Germline V gives CDR1 MNHEY, CDR2 SMNVEV (reference sequence). DNA for the CDR3: TGTGCCAGCAGTCCCGGGTGGGGGTTCTACGAGCAGTACTTC. Amino acids: CASSPGWGFYEQYF.

V usage is TRBV21-1 and J usage is TRBJ1-2; the DNA was not compared with TRBD1, the D call given in the table. TRBV21-1 is designated a pseudogene. The CDR3 sequence is 18 residues long. CDR3 in DNA: TGTGCCAGCAGCAAAACCACTCTGGACAGGGGCTTCAACTATGGCTACACCTTC. Its translation: CASSKTTLDRGFNYGYTF.

The V call is TRBV7-9, the J call TRBJ2-3, with TRBD2 matching 7 bases. Per germline, CDR1 SEHNR and CDR2 FQNEAQ (reference sequence). This CDR3 has 14 amino acids. V trimming: 5 bases; J trimming: 3 bases; junction bases outside the gene matches: 5. For the CDR3, the DNA is TGTGCCAGCAGCCCCACTAGCGCGACAGATACGCAGTATTTT. It is translated as CASSPTSATDTQYF. Variable domain in full (rest from reference TRBV7-9 and TRBJ2-3): DTGVSQNPRHKITKRGQNVTFRCDPISEHNRLYWYRQTLGQGPEFLTYFQNEAQLEKSRLLSDRFSAERPKGSFSTLEIQRTEQGDSAMYLCASSPTSATDTQYFGPGTRLTVL.

Points on this clone: Other DNA sequences in the same sample also yield this CDR3. This rearrangement joins TRBV5-1 to TRBJ2-2; the D is unclear. V lost 0 bases to trimming and J lost 5 bases, with 5 bases between them. CDR3 length: 13 residues. Per germline, CDR1 SGHRS and CDR2 YFSETQ. The CDR3 sequence is CASSLVGTGELFF. DNA for the CDR3: TGCGCCAGCAGCTTGGTGGGGACCGGGGAGCTGTTTTTT. The full variable domain, its missing parts supplied by reference TRBV5-1 and TRBJ2-2, is KAGVTQTPRYLIKTRGQQVTLSCSPISGHRSVSWYQQTPGQGLQFLFEYFSETQRNKGNFPGRFSGRQFSNSRSEMNVSTLELGDSALYLCASSLVGTGELFFGEGSRLTVL.

The CDR3 protein is CASSLGTGGHNEQFF. In nucleotides, the CDR3 is TGTGCCAGCAGCTTGGGGACAGGGGGTCACAATGAGCAGTTCTTC. The chain combines TRBV5-8 with TRBJ2-1; 10 nucleotides align to TRBD1. Trimming at V came to 0 bases and at J to 5 bases, leaving 2 bases not matched to a gene. Germline V gene sequence: CDR1 SGHTS, CDR2 YDEGEE. This CDR3 has 15 residues. Variable domain in full (rest from reference TRBV5-8 and TRBJ2-1): EAGVTQSPTHLIKTRGQQATLRCSPISGHTSVYWYQQALGLGLQFLLWYDEGEERNRGNFPPRFSGRQFPNYSSELNVNALELEDSALYLCASSLGTGGHNEQFFGPGTRLTVL.

Details on this clone: This sample includes further DNA sequences coding for the same CDR3. This chain joins TRBV5-6 and TRBJ1-2; 10 nucleotides match TRBD1. The V gene's germline CDR1 is SGHDT and CDR2 YYEEEE. The CDR3 loop spans 14 amino acids. With 3 bases clipped from V and 5 bases from J, the junction kept 4 bases outside the gene matches. The CDR3 spells CASSSGTGVYGYTF. The DNA of the CDR3 is TGTGCCAGCAGCTCCGGGACAGGGGTTTATGGCTACACCTTC.

In nucleotides, the CDR3 is TGTGCCAGCAGTCCGACATGGGGTCGAGTGGAGACTGAAGCTTTCTTT. It yields the protein CASSPTWGRVETEAFF. The rearrangement uses TRBV7-9 and TRBJ1-1; D is undetermined. Germline values: CDR1 SEHNR, CDR2 FQNEAQ (reference sequence). The CDR3 spans 16 residues. Trimming left V 6 bases short and J 5 bases short, with 22 bases between.

This chain joins TRBV9 and TRBJ1-5, with D perhaps matching TRBD1 (5 bases). This CDR3 is 14 amino acids long. Between the trimmed V and J ends, which lost 1 base and 7 bases, there was a span of 12 bases. Germline values: CDR1 SGDLS, CDR2 YYNGEE. CDR3 DNA: TGTGCCAGCAGCGTACAGGGTTCGGACCAGCCCCAGCATTTT. It yields the protein CASSVQGSDQPQHF.

The chain recombines TRBV13 with TRBJ2-7; weak D call: TRBD2 (6 bases). Trimming left V 5 bases short and J 5 bases short, with 13 bases between. Germline V CDR1 and CDR2: PRHDT, FYEKMQ (reference sequence). CDR3 length: 13 residues. DNA of the CDR3: TGTGCCAGCAGCCCGCCGGGACTCCACGAGCAGTACTTC. Translation: CASSPPGLHEQYF.

Comment on this clone: Within the sample, other DNA sequences also encode this same CDR3. CDR3 nucleotides: TGTGCCAGCAGCTTGACAGGTTCCTACGAGCAGTACTTC. It yields the protein CASSLTGSYEQYF. The chain joins TRBV5-6 to TRBJ2-7, with D perhaps TRBD1 (5 bases). The CDR3 totals 13 residues. The germline V and J ends were trimmed by 1 base and 1 base, with 6 bases remaining between them. Germline loops: CDR1 SGHDT, CDR2 YYEEEE.

The chain carries TRBV7-2 and TRBJ2-1, with a possible D match to TRBD2 (6 bases). This CDR3 comprises 13 residues. Germline CDR1 is SGHTA and CDR2 is FQGNSA. The V gene lost 10 bases and the J gene lost 5 bases, with 15 bases spanning the gap. The CDR3 DNA is TGTGCCACCCTCCCGGACTACCACAATGAGCAGTTCTTC. This codes for CATLPDYHNEQFF. Full variable domain (missing parts from reference TRBV7-2 and TRBJ2-1): GAGVSQSPSNKVTEKGKDVELRCDPISGHTALYWYRQSLGQGLEFLIYFQGNSAPDKSGLPSDRFSAERTGGSVSTLTIQRTQQEDSAVYLCATLPDYHNEQFFGPGTRLTVL.